The entry below gives a single TCR beta chain sequence along with its context. Antigen: not known. Treatment defined: oral pan-JAK inhibitor, 5-10 mg twice daily. The data originate from a study of CD8+ T cells in alopecia areata. General observations from the study: Tofacitinib produced a significant decrease in scalp clonality and in expanded CD8+ clones among the top 100.

CDR3 size: 16 residues. J was trimmed by 3 bases and V by 4 bases; bases with no gene match: 6. The germline gives CDR1 LGHNA, CDR2 YSLEER. Sequencing templates came from extracted RNA that was reverse transcribed into cDNA. Method: immunoSEQ multiplex PCR; TCRdb's copy keeps in-frame clones and lacks some. The data contain about 210,000 clones, approximately 65% of them singletons. The chain uses TRBV4-3 and TRBJ2-5; TRBD2 matches at 12 bases. The TCR was taken from a human donor with alopecia areata. The source material was CD4+ T cells sorted from blood, sampled at roughly week 45, from a patient treated with tofacitinib. The CDR3 loop reads CASSRRGLAGKETQYF. DNA for the CDR3: TGCGCCAGCAGCCGAAGAGGACTAGCGGGGAAAGAGACCCAGTACTTC.